Shown below are 15 T cell receptor beta chains from a single sample sequenced in a study of CD8 T cells in ankylosing spondylitis. These TCRs' antigens remain unknown. Findings and limits, study-wide: There was a TCR beta motif, made of roughly eight highly homologous variants, that appeared characteristic of ankylosing spondylitis blood.

TCRdb analysed the 5' RACE reads with MiXCR anew, one entry per CDR3 protein. The sample yields approximately 300,000 distinct CDR3 sequences, under 8.5% seen once. The sample was blood, either unsorted or a sorted T cell fraction (not recorded which). These receptor sequences come from a male donor with ankylosing spondylitis.

V is TRBV12-3 or TRBV12-4 and J is TRBJ2-2, with D perhaps TRBD1 (5 bases). V lost 5 bases and J 8 bases, leaving 12 bases between the germline ends. This CDR3 is 13 amino acids long. CDR3 DNA sequence: TGTGCCAGCAGTCGACAGAACAGAGGGGAGCTGTTTTTT. This encodes CASSRQNRGELFF.

The CDR3 sequence is CSARANEQFF. CDR3 coding DNA: TGCAGTGCTAGAGCTAATGAGCAGTTCTTC. The chain has TRBV20-1 and TRBJ2-1; no clear D gene. This CDR3 has 10 residues. Germline CDR1 reads DFQATT; CDR2 reads SNEGSKA (reference sequence). Trimming removed 1 base from V and 7 bases from J, with 2 bases in between.

This clonotype was found a few times. This CDR3 is CATSDLVAAGELFF. The CDR3 DNA reads TGTGCCACCAGTGATTTGGTGGCCGCCGGGGAGCTGTTTTTT. This sequence joins TRBV24-1 and TRBJ2-2; no definite D call. V shed 0 bases and J shed 6 bases, with 7 bases lying between them. Germline CDR1 reads KGHDR; CDR2 reads SFDVKD. The CDR3 runs to 14 residues.

This clonotype was recorded a few times. The chain employs TRBV10-3 and TRBJ2-3; maybe TRBD1 (5 bases). This CDR3 contains 15 residues. CDR1 and CDR2 from the germline V gene are ENHRY and SYGVKD. V dropped 8 bases and J dropped 0 bases, with 15 bases sitting between them. For the CDR3, the DNA is TGTGCCATCTCTGCAGGGCAGGGAAGCACAGATACGCAGTATTTT. This codes for CAISAGQGSTDTQYF.

This clonotype turned up a few times. The gene calls are TRBV7-3 and TRBJ2-1, with D tentatively TRBD1 or TRBD2 (5 bases each). CDR3 length: 18 amino acids. CDR1 and CDR2 (germline): SGHTA, FQGTGA. V lost 2 bases and J lost 7, with 24 bases in between. The CDR3 region is CASSLGGRAVLDLNEQFF. CDR3 coding DNA: TGTGCCAGCAGCTTAGGGGGTCGAGCGGTCCTTGACCTAAATGAGCAGTTCTTC.

In this sample, this clonotype turned up a few times. V gene TRBV6-4 combines with J gene TRBJ2-1; 7 nucleotides agree with TRBD2. In germline, CDR1 is MRHNA, CDR2 SNTAGT. The length of the CDR3 is 15 residues. CDR3 in amino acids: CAKGRLAGSYNEQFF. Written as DNA, the CDR3 is TGTGCGAAGGGGAGACTAGCAGGCTCCTACAATGAGCAGTTCTTC.

In its sample, this clonotype was seen a few times. This sequence joins TRBV7-2 and TRBJ2-1; no firm D call. Deletions cut 1 base from V and 5 bases from J, with 21 bases between. This CDR3 is 18 amino acids long. CDR1 is SGHTA, CDR2 FQGNSA, per germline. For the CDR3, the DNA is TGTGCCAGCAGCTTAGGGCCCCCCAGCGCTAGGCTCCACAATGAGCAGTTCTTC. It encodes CASSLGPPSARLHNEQFF.

V gene TRBV5-1 combines with J gene TRBJ2-7; D may be TRBD1 or TRBD2 (5 bases each). The CDR3 contains 14 residues. The germline gives CDR1 SGHRS, CDR2 YFSETQ. The V end was cut by 4 bases, the J end by 6 bases, with 17 bases between. The CDR3 sequence is CASSPPGTWGEQYF. As DNA, the CDR3 is TGCGCCAGCAGCCCGCCTGGGACCTGGGGCGAGCAGTACTTC.

The chain has TRBV6-5 and TRBJ1-3, with a tentative D call TRBD1 (5 bases). Germline CDR1 and CDR2: MNHEY and SVGAGI. V lost 0 bases and J 0 bases, leaving 15 bases between the germline ends. CDR3 size: 18 residues. The CDR3 DNA reads as TGTGCCAGCAGTTACTCCTCATTCCCGACAGCCTCTGGAAACACCATATATTTT. The encoded protein is CASSYSSFPTASGNTIYF.

This clonotype was seen only a few times. V usage is TRBV29-1 and J usage is TRBJ1-1; possible D gene TRBD1, 5 bases. The CDR3 has 15 amino acids. Germline CDR1 reads SQVTM; CDR2 reads ANQGSEA. V dropped 5 bases and J dropped 0 bases, with 16 bases sitting between them. The CDR3 DNA reads as TGCAGCGTTATCACATTCAGGGCACTGAACACTGAAGCTTTCTTT. Protein sequence: CSVITFRALNTEAFF.

The sample holds many counts of this clonotype. J is TRBJ2-1 and V is TRBV27; D is unresolved. Germline-derived CDR1 and CDR2 are MNHEY and SMNVEV (reference sequence). V was pared by 3 bases and J by 13 bases, with 16 bases between. The CDR3 length is 13 residues. The CDR3 reads CASSFVGGGNQFF. CDR3 DNA sequence: TGTGCCAGCAGTTTTGTTGGCGGCGGAAACCAGTTCTTC.

This clonotype was found a few times. In nucleotides, the CDR3 is TGTGCCAGCAGCTACAATGGACAGGGAATCCGGGACGCCTACTACAATGAGCAGTTCTTC. Amino acids: CASSYNGQGIRDAYYNEQFF. The J gene is TRBJ2-1, the V gene TRBV28; 8 positions agree with TRBD1. The CDR3 spans 20 residues. The J segment lost 3 bases and the V segment lost 6 bases, leaving 22 bases of the junction unmatched. Germline V gene sequence: CDR1 MDHEN, CDR2 SYDVKM.

This clonotype was detected many times. The V gene is TRBV20-1, the J gene TRBJ2-1, with 8 bases fitting TRBD2. The CDR3 loop spans 17 amino acids. V dropped 3 bases and J dropped 6; count of bases not matched to a gene: 16. CDR1 is DFQATT and CDR2 is SNEGSKA in the germline V gene (reference sequence). This CDR3 is CSASSRRPGLGPNEQFF. The CDR3 DNA reads TGCAGTGCTAGTTCCCGCCGCCCGGGACTAGGACCCAATGAGCAGTTCTTC.

There are many counts of this clonotype. The V gene is TRBV27, the J gene TRBJ2-1; D remains ambiguous. There are 13 residues in the CDR3. V was clipped by 4 bases and J by 0 bases, with 4 bases between them. CDR1 is MNHEY and CDR2 is SMNVEV in the germline V gene (reference sequence). The CDR3 region has the DNA TGTGCCAGCAGTTCCCGCTCCTACAATGAGCAGTTCTTC. As protein: CASSSRSYNEQFF.

This clonotype was counted between two and nine times. The gene calls are TRBV28 and TRBJ2-5; TRBD1 is a possible D gene (6 bases). The CDR3 covers 17 residues. V was trimmed by 5 bases and J by 1 base, leaving 20 bases between them. In germline, CDR1 is MDHEN, CDR2 SYDVKM. DNA of the CDR3: TGTGCCAGCAGTACTCCCTCCGATGGACAGCTCCAAGAGACCCAGTACTTC. Its translation: CASSTPSDGQLQETQYF.